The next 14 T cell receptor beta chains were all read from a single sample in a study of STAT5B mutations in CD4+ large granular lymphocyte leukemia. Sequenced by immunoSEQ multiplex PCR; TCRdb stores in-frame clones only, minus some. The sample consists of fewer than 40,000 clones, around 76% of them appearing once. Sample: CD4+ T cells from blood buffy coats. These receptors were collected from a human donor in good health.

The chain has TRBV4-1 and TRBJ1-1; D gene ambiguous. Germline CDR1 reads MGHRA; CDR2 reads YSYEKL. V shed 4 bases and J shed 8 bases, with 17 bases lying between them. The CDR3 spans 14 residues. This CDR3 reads CASSLTPGGPEAFF. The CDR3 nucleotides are TGCGCCAGCAGCCTTACTCCCGGTGGCCCGGAAGCTTTCTTT.

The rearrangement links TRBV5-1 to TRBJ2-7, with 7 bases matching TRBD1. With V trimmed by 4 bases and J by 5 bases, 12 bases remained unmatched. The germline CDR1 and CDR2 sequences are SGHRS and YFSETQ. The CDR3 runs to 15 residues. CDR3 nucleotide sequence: TGCGCCAGCAGCCTGCGGACAGGTGGTGGCGACGAGCAGTACTTC. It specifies CASSLRTGGGDEQYF.

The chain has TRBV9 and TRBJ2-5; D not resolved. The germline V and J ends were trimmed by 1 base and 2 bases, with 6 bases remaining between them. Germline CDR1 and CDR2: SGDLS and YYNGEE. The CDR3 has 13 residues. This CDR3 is CASSVTGQETQYF. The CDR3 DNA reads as TGTGCCAGCAGCGTAACCGGGCAAGAGACCCAGTACTTC.

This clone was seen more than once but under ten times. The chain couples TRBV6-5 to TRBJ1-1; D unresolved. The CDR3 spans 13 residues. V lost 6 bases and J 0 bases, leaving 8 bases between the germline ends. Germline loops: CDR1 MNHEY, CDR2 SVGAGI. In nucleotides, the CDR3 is TGTGCCAGCAGATACATTATGAACACTGAAGCTTTCTTT. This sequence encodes CASRYIMNTEAFF.

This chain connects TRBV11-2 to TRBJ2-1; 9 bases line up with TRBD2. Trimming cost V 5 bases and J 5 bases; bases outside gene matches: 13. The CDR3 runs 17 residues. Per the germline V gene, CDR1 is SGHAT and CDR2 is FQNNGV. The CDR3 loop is CASSLLDRTSVDNEQFF. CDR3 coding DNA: TGTGCCAGCAGCCTCCTGGACCGGACTAGCGTGGACAATGAGCAGTTCTTC.

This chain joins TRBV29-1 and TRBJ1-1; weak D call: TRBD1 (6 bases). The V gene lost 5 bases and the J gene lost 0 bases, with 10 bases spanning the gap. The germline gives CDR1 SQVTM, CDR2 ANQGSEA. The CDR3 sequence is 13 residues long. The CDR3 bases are TGCAGCGTTAACAGGGAGATGAACACTGAAGCTTTCTTT. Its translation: CSVNREMNTEAFF.

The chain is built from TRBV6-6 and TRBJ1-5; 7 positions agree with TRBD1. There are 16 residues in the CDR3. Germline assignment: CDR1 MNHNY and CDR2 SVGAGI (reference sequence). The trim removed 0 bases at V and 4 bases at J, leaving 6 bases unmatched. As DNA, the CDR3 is TGTGCCAGCAGTTACTCCCAGGGGGTTGGGAATCAGCCCCAGCATTTT. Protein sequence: CASSYSQGVGNQPQHF.

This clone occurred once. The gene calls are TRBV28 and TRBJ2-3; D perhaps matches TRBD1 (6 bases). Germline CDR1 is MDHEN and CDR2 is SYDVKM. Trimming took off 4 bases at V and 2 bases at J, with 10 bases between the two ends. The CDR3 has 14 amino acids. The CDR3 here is CASSSGGNTDTQYF. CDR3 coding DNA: TGTGCCAGCAGTTCTGGGGGCAACACAGATACGCAGTATTTT.

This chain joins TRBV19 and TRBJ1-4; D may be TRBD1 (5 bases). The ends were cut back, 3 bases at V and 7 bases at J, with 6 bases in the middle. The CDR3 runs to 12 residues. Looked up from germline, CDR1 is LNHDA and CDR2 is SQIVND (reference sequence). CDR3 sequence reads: CASSIQGEKLFF. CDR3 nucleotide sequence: TGTGCCAGTAGTATCCAGGGTGAAAAACTGTTTTTT.

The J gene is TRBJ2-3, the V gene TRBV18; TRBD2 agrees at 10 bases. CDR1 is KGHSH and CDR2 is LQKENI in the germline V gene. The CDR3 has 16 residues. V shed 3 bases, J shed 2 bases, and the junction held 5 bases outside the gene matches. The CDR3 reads CASSPLAGGYTDTQYF. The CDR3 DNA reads TGTGCCAGCTCACCGTTAGCGGGGGGATACACAGATACGCAGTATTTT.

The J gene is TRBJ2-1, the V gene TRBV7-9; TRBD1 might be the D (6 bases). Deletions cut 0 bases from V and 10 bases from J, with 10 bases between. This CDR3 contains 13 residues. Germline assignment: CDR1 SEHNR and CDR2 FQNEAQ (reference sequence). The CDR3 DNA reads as TGTGCCAGCAGCTTAGCCGGACAGCCAGAGCAGTTCTTC. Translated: CASSLAGQPEQFF.

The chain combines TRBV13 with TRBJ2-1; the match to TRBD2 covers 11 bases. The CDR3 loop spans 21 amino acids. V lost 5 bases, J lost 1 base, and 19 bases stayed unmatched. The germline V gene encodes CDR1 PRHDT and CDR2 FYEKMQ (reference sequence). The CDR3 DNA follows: TGTGCCAGCAGCCTCGGAGCTTTACTAGCGGGAGTGTCCAGGTCCTACAATGAGCAGTTCTTC. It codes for CASSLGALLAGVSRSYNEQFF.

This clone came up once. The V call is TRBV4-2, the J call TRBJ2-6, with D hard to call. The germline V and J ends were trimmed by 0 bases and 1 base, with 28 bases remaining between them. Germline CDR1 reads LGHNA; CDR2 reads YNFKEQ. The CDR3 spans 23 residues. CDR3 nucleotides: TGTGCCAGCAGCCAAGATCTGGGGAATCCGCCTCTTACCCTTCTTTCTGGGGCCAACGTCCTGACTTTC. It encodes CASSQDLGNPPLTLLSGANVLTF.

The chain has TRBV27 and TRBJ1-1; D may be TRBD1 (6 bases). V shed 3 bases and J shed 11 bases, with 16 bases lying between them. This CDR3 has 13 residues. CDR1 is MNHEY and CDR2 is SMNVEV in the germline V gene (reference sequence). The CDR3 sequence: CASSFLGAPGAFF. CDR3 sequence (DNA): TGTGCCAGCAGTTTCTTGGGGGCACCTGGGGCTTTCTTT.